This TCR beta chain was profiled in a study of CD8 T cells in Susac syndrome (dated by TCRdb to about 2019). Concerning the study at large: The study used repertoire sequencing to test whether antigen drove CD8+ T cell activation and differentiation in Susac syndrome. The study compared CD8+ T cell repertoire clonality among roughly 12 healthy donors, some 14 Susac syndrome patients and fewer than 19 multiple sclerosis patients.

RNA was extracted with the RNeasy kit and 0.5 to 1 ug was reverse transcribed using random hexamers. The immunoSEQ multiplex PCR assay, which covers 54 Vbeta and 13 Jbeta segments, was used to amplify TCR beta CDR3 regions. Bias from PCR amplification was corrected by using a synthetic template baseline for primer optimization and for computational correction. The paper's processing steps were these. Reads were annotated to V, D and J genes per IMGT and analyzed with immunoSEQ Analyzer, keeping only productive sequences. Clonality was computed as one minus Shannon entropy normalized by log2 of the number of productive unique sequences. Public and private clones were assessed among the 100 most prevalent clones of each patient and control. A clone was defined as Susac-specific if it was absent from the healthy and MS cohorts, from around 960 published viral clones and from other ImmuneACCESS disease sequences. TCRdb trimmed the raw reads at Q25, called clones with MiXCR and kept productive beta chains. CDR3 protein duplicates are merged, each entry listing the most common genes and DNA. These V and J calls rely on TCRdb rather than the paper's analysis. This sample gives about 290,000 distinct CDR3 sequences in total; 65% to 90% of them show up just once. The top ten constitute about 0.22% of the sample.

Peripheral blood CD8+ and CD4+ T cells from healthy donors, Susac syndrome patients and multiple sclerosis patients were profiled using high-throughput TCR beta sequencing. The multiple sclerosis controls were treatment-naive patients who had stable or active relapsing-remitting disease and met the revised McDonald criteria. Bulk CD8+ and CD4+ T cells were purified by magnetic negative isolation, whereas CD8+ TEMRA cells were enriched by FACS. Blood was collected in EDTA tubes and processed within 24 hours, with PBMCs isolated through density gradient centrifugation. PBMCs destined for TCR sequencing were cryopreserved in liquid nitrogen and later thawed in a 37 °C water bath. The sorted or isolated CD4+, CD8+ and CD8+ TEMRA cells reached a purity of at least 90%. Summary of the overall study and its limitations: The number of individuals in the TCR sequencing and HLA analysis was acknowledged as relatively small.

Concerning this clonotype itself: No antigen is known for it. Base quality data are lacking; no much larger clone is found one base away.

For CDR1 and CDR2, the germline V gene (reference sequence) lists LNHDA and SQIVND. A distance of 19 bases separates the germline ends of V and J, which lose 5 bases and 8 bases respectively. The CDR3 runs 15 amino acids, cysteine and phenylalanine included. The sequence is cut down to CDR3 DNA, 45 bases in frame from base 1. The chain links TRBV19 with TRBJ2-1; the D call is tentative, TRBD1 or TRBD2, as each matches 10 bases. The sequencing sample was made of CD8+ T cells from PBMCs. The clonotype was recovered from a human donor with multiple sclerosis. The nucleotide sequence is TGTGCCAGTAGTGTCACTAGCGGGACAGGGGATGAGCAGTTCTTC. This gives the protein CASSVTSGTGDEQFF. Supplemented by the reference TRBV19 and TRBJ2-1 proteins around the CDR3, the complete variable domain is DGGITQSPKYLFRKEGQNVTLSCEQNLNHDAMYWYRQDPGQGLRLIYYSQIVNDFQKGDIAEGYSVSREKKESFPLTVTSAQKNPTAFYLCASSVTSGTGDEQFFGPGTRLTVL.